This record concerns one TCR beta chain sequence. Original processing methods: Amplification with reference gene primers provided the estimates of nucleated cell counts. The assay was immunoSEQ multiplex PCR, and TCRdb's table has in-frame clones only and misses some. V and J calls and clone size are given by that table; D and trimming were obtained from the DNA. The table shows just over 20,000 clones, with 85% to 90% occurring only once. The sample originates from a study of blood T cell repertoires in COVID-19. Background on the study: Sites across the United States, Italy and Spain contributed samples from acute and convalescent COVID-19. The cDNA or gDNA used as material had been derived from T cells, B-cell-depleted T cells, or PBMCs.

The V gene end was trimmed by 7 bases and the J gene end by 6 bases; junction bases not matched to a gene: 13. The CDR3 is made up of 16 amino acids. Germline lookup yields CDR1 SQVTM and CDR2 ANQGSEA. The sample was peripheral blood. The V call is TRBV29-1, the J call TRBJ2-3; 13 positions match TRBD2. The receptor's source is a human donor in a cohort sampled during active COVID-19. The CDR3 DNA sequence: TGCAGCGCCCATACCCGGACTAGCGGGAGCTGGGATACGCAGTATTTT. This translates into CSAHTRTSGSWDTQYF.